Below, 9 T cell receptor beta chains from the same sample are listed, as sequenced in a study of blood T cell repertoires in COVID-19. Libraries were prepared by immunoSEQ multiplex PCR; TCRdb keeps only in-frame clonotypes and omits some of them. The sample contains around 150,000 clones, 82% of which appear only once. Sequenced material: peripheral blood. The receptors come from a woman aged 35 to 49 with COVID-19, enrolled during active disease.

The gene calls are TRBV7-9 and TRBJ2-1; 13 bases match TRBD2. V dropped 5 bases and J dropped 3; count of bases not matched to a gene: 10. From germline, CDR1 is SEHNR and CDR2 FQNEAQ (reference sequence). The CDR3 totals 18 residues. The DNA for the CDR3 is TGTGCCAGCAGCCCCCTGGGACTAGCGGGGTTGTTCTACAATGAGCAGTTCTTC. It yields the protein CASSPLGLAGLFYNEQFF.

The chain uses TRBV6-2 or TRBV6-3 and TRBJ2-7; the match to TRBD1 covers 8 bases. Germline-derived CDR1 and CDR2 are MNHEY and SVGEGT. With 2 bases clipped from V and 6 bases from J, the junction kept 12 bases outside the gene matches. The CDR3 runs to 16 residues. CDR3 region: CASSYVTGVCRSEQYV. The CDR3 DNA sequence: TGTGCCAGCAGTTACGTGACAGGGGTTTGTCGGAGCGAGCAGTACGTC.

This chain joins TRBV7-3 and TRBJ2-3, with 8 bases fitting TRBD1. The CDR3 length is 14 residues. CDR1 SGHTA and CDR2 FQGTGA come from the germline V gene. V gave up 3 bases and J gave up 4 bases; unmatched junction bases: 3. CDR3 coding DNA: TGTGCCAGCAGCTTGGACAGGGCGGCAGATACGCAGTATTTT. Its translation is CASSLDRAADTQYF.

V and J are TRBV7-9 and TRBJ1-2; 7 bases agree with TRBD1. CDR1 is SEHNR and CDR2 is FQNEAQ in the germline V gene (reference sequence). This CDR3 is built from 16 residues. J gave up 5 bases and V 5 bases, and 14 bases lay outside the gene matches. CDR3 sequence (DNA): TGTGCCAGCAGCACAAGCCGACGACAGGGTCTTTATGGCTACACCTTC. This translates into CASSTSRRQGLYGYTF.

The table lists this clone with a count of one. The chain recombines TRBV19 with TRBJ1-5; unclear D gene. Germline V gene sequence: CDR1 LNHDA, CDR2 SQIVND (reference sequence). The CDR3 loop spans 16 amino acids. The V end lost 4 bases, the J end lost 3 bases, and 16 bases lay between the germline ends. Here the CDR3 DNA reads TGTGCCAGTAGTAGTCTGAGACTGACGCACAATCAGCCCCAGCATTTT. Its translation: CASSSLRLTHNQPQHF.

The V gene is TRBV4-2, the J gene TRBJ2-1; weak D call: TRBD2 (7 bases). CDR1 and CDR2 from the germline V gene are LGHNA and YNFKEQ. V was shortened by 0 bases and J by 7 bases, with 25 bases between the two germline ends. The CDR3 is made up of 19 amino acids. For the CDR3, the DNA is TGTGCCAGCAGCCAAGAATTGGGCGGTGGGGGGGGCGCGAGGAATGAGCAGTTCTTC. This sequence encodes CASSQELGGGGGARNEQFF.

The chain joins TRBV15 to TRBJ2-1, with 9 bases matching TRBD2. This CDR3 has 15 residues. V gave up 6 bases and J gave up 2 bases; unmatched junction bases: 5. The germline V gene has CDR1 LNHNV and CDR2 YYDKDF (reference sequence). This chain's CDR3 is CATSSTSGTYNEQFF. DNA of the CDR3: TGTGCCACCAGTTCGACTAGCGGTACCTACAATGAGCAGTTCTTC. The full variable domain, with the rest looked up from reference TRBV15 and TRBJ2-1, is DAMVIQNPRYQVTQFGKPVTLSCSQTLNHNVMYWYQQKSSQAPKLLFHYYDKDFNNEADTPDNFQSRRPNTSFCFLDIRSPGLGDTAMYLCATSSTSGTYNEQFFGPGTRLTVL.

V gene TRBV13 combines with J gene TRBJ2-6; D is unresolved. From germline, CDR1 is PRHDT and CDR2 FYEKMQ (reference sequence). This CDR3 contains 15 residues. V dropped 7 bases and J dropped 1 base, with 11 bases sitting between them. CDR3 DNA sequence: TGTGCCAGCACCATCACCCAGTCTGGGGCCAACGTCCTGACTTTC. Protein: CASTITQSGANVLTF.

J is TRBJ2-7 and V is TRBV6-2 or TRBV6-3; 14 nucleotides match TRBD2. J lost 5 bases, V lost 2 bases, and 5 bases had no gene match. In germline, CDR1 is MNHEY, CDR2 SVGEGT. The CDR3 contains 16 residues. The CDR3 loop reads CASSYRTSGGKNEQYV. CDR3 nucleotides: TGTGCCAGCAGTTACCGGACTAGCGGGGGGAAGAACGAGCAGTACGTC.